This T cell receptor beta chain originates from a study of CXCR3-negative and CXCR3-positive naive CD8 T cells. Overall study results and limits: Memory cells differed in TRBV-TRBJ usage, but naive CXCR3-negative and CXCR3-positive cells had similar usage. Diversity in memory CD8+ cells fell much lower than the comparably high levels seen in both naive subsets. A higher hydrophobicity marked the TRB CDR3s of CXCR3-positive naive cells versus CXCR3-negative naive cells.

With respect to this clonotype: The antigen remains unidentified.

In triplicate, each CD8+ T cell subset was sorted at around 290,000 cells per replicate. Naive CD8+ T cells had a CD45RO-CCR7+CD27+CD95- phenotype. The method, 5' RACE with UMI labels, was used to prepare the TRB cDNA libraries. Reprocessing the 5' RACE reads, TCRdb reports a single entry for every CDR3 protein and omits DNA. The sample includes about 98,000 distinct CDR3 sequences. The TCR comes from a human donor in good health. Some clones in this sample may be carry-over from other donors' samples. Specimen: naive CXCR3+ CD8+ T cells from blood. Subset specified: CD45RO-CCR7+CD27+CD95- naive CD8+ T cells expressing CXCR3 (TNR3+).

The CDR3 is CASSYRPSNTGELFF. The chain joins TRBV6-2 or TRBV6-3 to TRBJ2-2. The CDR3 contains 15 residues. Germline loops: CDR1 MNHEY, CDR2 SVGEGT.